These 2 T cell receptor beta chains share one sample of origin, sequenced in a study of T-cell reconstitution after alpha-beta-depleted transplantation in children. For these TCRs, the target antigens are not known. Molecular barcoding with unique molecular identifiers was used for the TCRbeta library. From the PCR reads, TCRdb called clonotypes with MiXCR, one entry per CDR3 protein. The table includes about 32,000 distinct CDR3 sequences, 5.5% to 7% detected once. Whole-study results and caveats: Two months or so post-transplant, alpha-beta T cells reportedly derived from several hundred expanded graft clones.

The sequenced sample was peripheral blood, obtained 60 days after TCRalphabeta/CD19-depleted stem cell transplant. The receptors here all came from a child younger than two who had a stem cell transplant for acute myeloid leukemia, so the T cells may come from the graft donor.

There are many counts of this clonotype. The chain carries TRBV14 and TRBJ2-1, with TRBD2 matching over 8 bases. The CDR3 contains 15 residues. Per the germline V gene, CDR1 is SGHDN and CDR2 is FVKESK. V shed 5 bases and J 7 bases; nucleotides not matched to a gene: 10. CDR3 nucleotide sequence: TGTGCCAGCAGCTTCAGCGGGAGAAGAAGGAATGAGCAGTTCTTC. This translates into CASSFSGRRRNEQFF.

This clonotype was seen many times. V gene TRBV5-1 combines with J gene TRBJ1-2, with D possibly matching TRBD1 (5 bases). CDR3 size: 17 residues. The germline gives CDR1 SGHRS, CDR2 YFSETQ. V lost 5 bases and J 1 base, leaving 21 bases between the germline ends. The CDR3 is CASSAAWGRGYNYGYTF. In nucleotides, the CDR3 is TGCGCCAGCAGTGCCGCTTGGGGAAGGGGATATAACTATGGCTACACCTTC.